This T cell receptor beta chain was captured in a study of Ad26.COV2.S vaccination and SARS-CoV-2 variants. Comment on this clone: Its target is unknown.

Study results and caveats: People given the vaccine had a wider spike-specific TCR breadth than placebo recipients did. Vaccinees reportedly had broad spike-specific CD8+ and CD4+ T cell responses.

The CDR3 contains 17 residues. The V end lost 2 bases, the J end lost 2 bases, and 16 bases lay between the germline ends. Germline V gives CDR1 PRHDT, CDR2 FYEKMQ (reference sequence). Clones were read by immunoSEQ multiplex PCR, and TCRdb kept only the in-frame ones, dropping some. The sample yields around 270,000 clones, roughly 87% seen once. Specified treatment: around 19 received Ad26.COV2.S at low or high dose, single or two shots; about five received placebo; per-sample allocation not given. Day 63 after the first vaccine or placebo injection was the time point for sampling. The TCR originated in a person aged 18-60 years who received the Ad26.COV2.S COVID-19 vaccine or a placebo. The J gene is TRBJ2-1, the V gene TRBV13, with a weak D call TRBD2 (6 bases). Specimen: peripheral blood, collected in a trial of Ad26.COV2.S vaccine versus placebo. The CDR3 sequence is CASSLPGGGLPYNEQFF. The DNA of the CDR3 is TGTGCCAGCAGCTTACCCGGGGGTGGCCTCCCCTACAATGAGCAGTTCTTC.